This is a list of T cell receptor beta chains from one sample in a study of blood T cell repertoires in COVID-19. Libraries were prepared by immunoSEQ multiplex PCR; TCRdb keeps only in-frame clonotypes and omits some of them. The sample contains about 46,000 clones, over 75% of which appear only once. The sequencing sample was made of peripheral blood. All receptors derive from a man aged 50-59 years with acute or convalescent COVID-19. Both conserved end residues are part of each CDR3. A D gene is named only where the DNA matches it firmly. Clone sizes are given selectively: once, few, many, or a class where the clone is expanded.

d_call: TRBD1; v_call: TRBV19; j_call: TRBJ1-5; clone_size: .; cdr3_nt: TGTGCCAGTAGTAGACTGGGACAGGGGGCTAGCAATCAGCCCCAGCATTTT; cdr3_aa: CASSRLGQGASNQPQHF
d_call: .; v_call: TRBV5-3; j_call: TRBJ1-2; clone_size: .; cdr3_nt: TGTGCCAGAAGCTTCCCAGGGTTCTATGGCTACACCTTC; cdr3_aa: CARSFPGFYGYTF
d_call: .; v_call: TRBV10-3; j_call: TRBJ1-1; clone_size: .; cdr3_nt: TGTGCCATCAGTGGGGGAGGGGCGGACACTGAAGCTTTCTTT; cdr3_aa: CAISGGGADTEAFF
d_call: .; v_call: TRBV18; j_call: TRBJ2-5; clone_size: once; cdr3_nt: TGTGCCAGCTCACAGGAGCAAGGAAGACAAGAGACCCAGTACTTC; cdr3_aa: CASSQEQGRQETQYF
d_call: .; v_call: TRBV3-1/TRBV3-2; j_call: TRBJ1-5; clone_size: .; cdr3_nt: TGTGCCAGCAGCCAGATTCCGGGCAATCAGCCCCAGCATTTT; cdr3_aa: CASSQIPGNQPQHF
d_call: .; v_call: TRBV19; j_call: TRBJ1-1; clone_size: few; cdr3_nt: TGTGCCAGTCAACCTATCAATCCGGGACACCCGAACACTGAAGCTTTCTTT; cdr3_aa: CASQPINPGHPNTEAFF
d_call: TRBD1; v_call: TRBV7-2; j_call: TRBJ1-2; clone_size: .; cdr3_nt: TGTGCCAGCAGCTTAGATCTGGGACAGGGGAGGGGCTACACCTTC; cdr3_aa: CASSLDLGQGRGYTF
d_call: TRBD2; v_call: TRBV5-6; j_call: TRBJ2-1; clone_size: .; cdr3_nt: TGTGCCAGCAGCTTGCTGAGCGGGAGCTCCTACAATGAGCAGTTCTTC; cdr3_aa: CASSLLSGSSYNEQFF
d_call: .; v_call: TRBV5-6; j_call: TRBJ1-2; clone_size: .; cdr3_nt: TGTGCCAGCAGCCTGGGGTCCGGGGATGGCTACACCTTC; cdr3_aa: CASSLGSGDGYTF
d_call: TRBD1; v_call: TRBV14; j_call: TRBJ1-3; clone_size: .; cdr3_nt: TGTGCCAGCAGCCAAGGCCAGACAGGGCCAGGAAACACCATATATTTT; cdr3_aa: CASSQGQTGPGNTIYF
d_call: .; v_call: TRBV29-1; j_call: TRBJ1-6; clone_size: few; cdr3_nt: TGCAGCGTTGGAGTGGGGGGGGCGGATTCACCCCTCCACTTT; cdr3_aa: CSVGVGGADSPLHF
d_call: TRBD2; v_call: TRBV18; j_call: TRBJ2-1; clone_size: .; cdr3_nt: TGTGCCAGCTCACTTAACGGACTAGCGGGATCCTACAATGAGCAGTTCTTC; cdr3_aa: CASSLNGLAGSYNEQFF
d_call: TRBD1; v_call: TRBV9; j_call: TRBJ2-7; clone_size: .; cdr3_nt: TGTGCCAGCAGCGTAGGTGGGACAGCTCTCTACGAGCAGTACTTC; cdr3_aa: CASSVGGTALYEQYF
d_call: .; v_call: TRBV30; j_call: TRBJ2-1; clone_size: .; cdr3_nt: TGTGCCTGGATTCCAGGGTGGACCAATGAGCAGTTCTTC; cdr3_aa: CAWIPGWTNEQFF
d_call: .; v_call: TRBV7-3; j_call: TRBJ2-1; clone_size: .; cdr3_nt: TGTGCCAGCAGCTTATCCCCTGAACTTGATGAGCAGTTCTTC; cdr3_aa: CASSLSPELDEQFF
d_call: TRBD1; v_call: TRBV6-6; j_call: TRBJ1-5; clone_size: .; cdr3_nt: TGTGCCAGCAGTCACCCTATACCGGACAGGGGGCGAGTTGGGCAGCCCCAGCATTTT; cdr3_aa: CASSHPIPDRGRVGQPQHF
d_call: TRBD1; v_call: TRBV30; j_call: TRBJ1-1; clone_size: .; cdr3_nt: TGTGCCTGGAGTGCGGACAGGACTGAAGCTTTCTTT; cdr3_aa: CAWSADRTEAFF
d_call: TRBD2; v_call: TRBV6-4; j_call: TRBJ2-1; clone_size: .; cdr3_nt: TGTGCCAGCAGTGACGCTAGCGGGGTTTACCCCTACAATGAGCAGTTCTTC; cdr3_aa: CASSDASGVYPYNEQFF
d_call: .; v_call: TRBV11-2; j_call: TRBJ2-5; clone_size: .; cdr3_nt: TGTGCCAGCAGCTTAACGGTCCGGCAAGAGACCCAGTACTTC; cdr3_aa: CASSLTVRQETQYF
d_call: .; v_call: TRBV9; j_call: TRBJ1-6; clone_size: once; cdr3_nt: TGTGCCAGCAGCCCCCTGTGGAGCGAAGGATCACCCCTCCACTTT; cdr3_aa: CASSPLWSEGSPLHF
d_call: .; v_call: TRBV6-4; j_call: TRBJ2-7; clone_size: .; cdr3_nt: TGTGCCAGCAGCCCCGCGGCTGGGTACGAGCAGTACTTC; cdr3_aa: CASSPAAGYEQYF
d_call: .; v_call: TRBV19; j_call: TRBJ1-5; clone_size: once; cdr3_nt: TGTGCCACCCGAGGGCCCATGAGCAATCAGCCCCAGCATTTT; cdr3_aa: CATRGPMSNQPQHF
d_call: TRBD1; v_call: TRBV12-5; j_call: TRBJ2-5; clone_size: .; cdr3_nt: TGTGCTAGTGGAACCCCGGACAGGGGAAATTGGGAGACCCAGTACTTC; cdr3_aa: CASGTPDRGNWETQYF
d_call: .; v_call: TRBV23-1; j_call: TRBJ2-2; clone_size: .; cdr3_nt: TGCGCCAGCAGGACGCGAGGGATCGGGGAGCTGTTTTTT; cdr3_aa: CASRTRGIGELFF
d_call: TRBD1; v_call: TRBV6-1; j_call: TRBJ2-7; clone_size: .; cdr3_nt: TGTGCCAGCAGTGAGGGGGACAGCTCCTACGAGCAGTACTTC; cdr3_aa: CASSEGDSSYEQYF
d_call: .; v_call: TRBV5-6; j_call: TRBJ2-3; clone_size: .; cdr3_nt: TGTGCCAGCAGCTCCCCAATCTACACAGATACGCAGTATTTT; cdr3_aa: CASSSPIYTDTQYF
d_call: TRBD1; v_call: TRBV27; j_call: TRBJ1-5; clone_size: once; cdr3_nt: TGTGCCAGCGGACAGGGTAGAAATCAGCCCCAGCATTTT; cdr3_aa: CASGQGRNQPQHF
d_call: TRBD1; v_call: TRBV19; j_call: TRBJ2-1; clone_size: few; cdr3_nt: TGTGCCAGTAGTATAGACTCATTTTTTGGGACAGACAGCTCCTACAATGAGCAGTTCTTC; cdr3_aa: CASSIDSFFGTDSSYNEQFF
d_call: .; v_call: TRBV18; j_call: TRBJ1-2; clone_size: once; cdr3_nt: TGTGCCAGCAAACCAACAGGGTCCAACGGCTACACCTTC; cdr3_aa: CASKPTGSNGYTF
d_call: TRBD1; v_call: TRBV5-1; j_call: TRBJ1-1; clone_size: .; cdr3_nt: TGCGCCAGCAGTACAGGGGGCGTGGGGACTGAAGCTTTCTTT; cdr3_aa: CASSTGGVGTEAFF
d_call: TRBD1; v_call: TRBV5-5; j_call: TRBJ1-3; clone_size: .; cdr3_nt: TGTGCCAGCAGCTCAACAGGGGGAGGAAACACCATATATTTT; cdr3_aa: CASSSTGGGNTIYF
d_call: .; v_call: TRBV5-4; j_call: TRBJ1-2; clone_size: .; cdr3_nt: TGTGCCAGCAGCTTGACCACGGACGGGGGAGGCTACACCTTC; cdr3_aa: CASSLTTDGGGYTF
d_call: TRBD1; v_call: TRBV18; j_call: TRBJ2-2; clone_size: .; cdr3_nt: TGTGCCAGCTCATCTACTTTCGGGACAGGGCCCACCGGGGAGCTGTTTTTT; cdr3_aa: CASSSTFGTGPTGELFF
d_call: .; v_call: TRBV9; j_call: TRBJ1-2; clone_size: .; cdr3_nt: TGTGCCAGCAGCGACCCCTCAAATCCACGGGGCTACACCTTC; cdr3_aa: CASSDPSNPRGYTF
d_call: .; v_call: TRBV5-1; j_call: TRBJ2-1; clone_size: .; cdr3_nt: TGCGCCAGCAGCTTGGGTCAGTTTGATTACAATGAGCAGTTCTTC; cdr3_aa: CASSLGQFDYNEQFF
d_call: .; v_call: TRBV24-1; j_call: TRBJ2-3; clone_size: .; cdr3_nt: TGTGCCACCAGTGATTACAATACGCAGTATTTT; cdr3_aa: CATSDYNTQYF
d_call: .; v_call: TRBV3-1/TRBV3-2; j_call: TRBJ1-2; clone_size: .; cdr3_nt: TGTGCCAGCAGCCTTACAGGGCAATACTATGGCTACACCTTC; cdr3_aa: CASSLTGQYYGYTF
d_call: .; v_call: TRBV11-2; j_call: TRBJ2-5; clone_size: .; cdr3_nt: TGTGCCAGCAGGCTAGGTAACTCAGAGACCCAGTACTTC; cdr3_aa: CASRLGNSETQYF
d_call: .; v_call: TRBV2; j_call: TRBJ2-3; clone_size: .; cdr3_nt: TGTGCCAGCACCAAGGAGAAAGACACAGATACGCAGTATTTT; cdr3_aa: CASTKEKDTDTQYF
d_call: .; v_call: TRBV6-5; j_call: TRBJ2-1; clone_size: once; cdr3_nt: TGTGCCAGCAGTCGTCCGGGACACAATTACAATGAGCAGTTCTTC; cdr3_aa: CASSRPGHNYNEQFF
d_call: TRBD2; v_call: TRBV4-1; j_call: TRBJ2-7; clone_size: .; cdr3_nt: TGCGCCAGCAGCCAAGAAAGGCTAGCGGGCTCCTACGAGCAGTACTTC; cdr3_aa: CASSQERLAGSYEQYF
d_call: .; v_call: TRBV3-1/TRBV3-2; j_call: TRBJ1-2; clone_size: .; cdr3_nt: TGTGCCAGCAGCCAAGTAATGGGCACAGGGACCGGCTACACCTTC; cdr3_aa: CASSQVMGTGTGYTF
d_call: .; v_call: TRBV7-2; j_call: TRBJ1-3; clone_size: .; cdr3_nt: TGTGCCAGCAGCGTAGGAGGGAACTCTGGAAACACCATATATTTT; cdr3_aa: CASSVGGNSGNTIYF
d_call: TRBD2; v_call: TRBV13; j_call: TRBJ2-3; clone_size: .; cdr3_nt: TGTGCCAGCAGTTCTCCGGGACTAGCATTATCAGATACGCAGTATTTT; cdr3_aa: CASSSPGLALSDTQYF
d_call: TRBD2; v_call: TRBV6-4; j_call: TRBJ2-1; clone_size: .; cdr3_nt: TGTGCCAGCAGTGAGGGACTAGCTGGAGATGAGCAGTTCTTC; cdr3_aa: CASSEGLAGDEQFF
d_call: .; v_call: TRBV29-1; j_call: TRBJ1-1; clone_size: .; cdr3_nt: TGCAGCGTTGAAGATCTCGGTCGTTGGGGGGGCCTGGCTTTCTTT; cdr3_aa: CSVEDLGRWGGLAFF
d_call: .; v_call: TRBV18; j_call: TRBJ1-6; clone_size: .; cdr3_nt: TGTGCCAGCTCACCACCTCATCACAGCCTTAATTCACCCCTCCACTTT; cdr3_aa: CASSPPHHSLNSPLHF
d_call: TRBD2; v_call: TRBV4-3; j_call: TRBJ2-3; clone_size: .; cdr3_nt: TGCGCCAGCAGCCAAGAGGGGGGGTCTGTAGGCACAGATACGCAGTATTTT; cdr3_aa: CASSQEGGSVGTDTQYF
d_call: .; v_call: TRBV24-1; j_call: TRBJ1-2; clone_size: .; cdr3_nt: TGTGCCACCAGTGATTTGACGGGTATACACACCTTC; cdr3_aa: CATSDLTGIHTF
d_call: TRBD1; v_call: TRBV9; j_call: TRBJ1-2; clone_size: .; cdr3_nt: TGTGCCAGCAGCGGCCATAGGGGGCCAGGGGGGCGGACCTATGGCTACACCTTC; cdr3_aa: CASSGHRGPGGRTYGYTF
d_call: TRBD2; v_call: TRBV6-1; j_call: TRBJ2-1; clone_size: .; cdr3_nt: TGTGCCAGCAGTGACCTACTAGCGGGAGGACCGAGGGGATACAATGAGCAGTTCTTC; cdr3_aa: CASSDLLAGGPRGYNEQFF
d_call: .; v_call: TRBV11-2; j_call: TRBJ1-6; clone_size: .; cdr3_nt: TGTGCCAGCACCCGGGAGACCGCCAATTCACCCCTCCACTTT; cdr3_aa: CASTRETANSPLHF
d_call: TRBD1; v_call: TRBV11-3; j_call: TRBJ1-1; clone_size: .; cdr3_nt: TGTGCCAGCAGCGCTGGACAGGGGGGTGAAGCTTTCTTT; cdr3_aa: CASSAGQGGEAFF
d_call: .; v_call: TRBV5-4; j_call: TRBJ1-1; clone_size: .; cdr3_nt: TGTGCCAGCAAGCAAGCGGAATGGATAGAGATTGAAGCTTTCTTT; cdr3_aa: CASKQAEWIEIEAFF
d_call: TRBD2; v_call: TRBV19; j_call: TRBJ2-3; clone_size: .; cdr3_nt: TGTGCCAGTAGTATAGATAAGTCTAGCGGTACGCAGTATTTT; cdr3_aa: CASSIDKSSGTQYF